The 31 T cell receptor beta chains reported below all come from one sample, sequenced in a study of human T cells and chemical hapten exposure (dated by TCRdb to about 2021). Preparation of the library involved RACE. TCRdb names NextSeq 500 as the instrument used. The public sequencing data were trimmed at Q25 with fastp and processed into clonotypes with MiXCR by TCRdb, which kept only in-frame beta chains. Rows with one shared CDR3 protein collapse into an entry with the most common genes and DNA. The sample includes more than 110,000 distinct CDR3 sequences, with 12% observed a single time. About 1.3% of the sample belongs to the ten largest clones. Per the publication, the time point label means: patch test 2, 6 weeks after DPC sensitization. The label giving this sample's treatment or condition can be read as: therapeutic diphenylcyclopropenone sensitization with weekly scalp DPC. The sequenced sample was whole blood, obtained in connection with sensitization to the hapten diphenylcyclopropenone (DPC). The receptor set was obtained from a woman aged 50 to 65 with alopecia areata. Some clones in this sample may be carry-over from other donors' samples.

CDR3 sequence: CSGAGIRETQYF. CDR3 bases: TGCAGCGGAGCGGGAATCCGGGAGACCCAGTACTTC. The chain carries TRBV29-1 and TRBJ2-5, with 7 bases matching TRBD2. Per germline, CDR1 SQVTM and CDR2 ANQGSEA. The CDR3 covers 12 residues. V dropped 7 bases and J dropped 5; count of bases not matched to a gene: 7.

This clonotype was recorded a few times. V gene TRBV14 combines with J gene TRBJ2-5; 11 nucleotides line up with TRBD2. V was clipped by 4 bases and J by 4 bases; unmatched bases: 14. The CDR3 extends over 18 amino acids. Germline assignment: CDR1 SGHDN and CDR2 FVKESK. CDR3: CASSPLTSGVPRGETQYF. In DNA form, the CDR3 reads TGTGCCAGCAGCCCTTTGACTAGCGGGGTCCCCCGCGGAGAGACCCAGTACTTC.

The chain joins TRBV2 to TRBJ1-5, with D possibly being TRBD1 (5 bases). This CDR3 has 18 amino acids. The germline V and J ends were trimmed by 7 bases and 5 bases, with 27 bases remaining between them. CDR1 and CDR2 from the germline V gene are SNHLY and FYNNEI. The CDR3 protein is CASTGPRGRGSGDQPQHF. The CDR3 DNA reads as TGTGCCAGCACTGGCCCACGGGGGAGAGGCTCCGGAGATCAGCCCCAGCATTTT. Supplemented by reference TRBV2 and TRBJ1-5, the full variable domain reads EPEVTQTPSHQVTQMGQEVILRCVPISNHLYFYWYRQILGQKVEFLVSFYNNEISEKSEIFDDQFSVERPDGSNFTLKIRSTKLEDSAMYFCASTGPRGRGSGDQPQHFGDGTRLSIL.

This clonotype was counted only a few times. The chain couples TRBV19 to TRBJ2-3; TRBD1 is a possible D gene (5 bases). Per germline, CDR1 LNHDA and CDR2 SQIVND (reference sequence). With 3 bases removed from V and 3 bases from J, the gap between germline ends came to 16 bases. This CDR3 comprises 16 residues. The CDR3 region has the DNA TGTGCCAGTAGTATCCAGGGCTCCCCTCGGACAGATACGCAGTATTTT. Amino acid sequence: CASSIQGSPRTDTQYF.

This clonotype was seen a few times. This chain connects TRBV5-4 to TRBJ2-1; TRBD2 aligns across 9 bases. This CDR3 has 12 residues. Germline CDR1 and CDR2: SGHNT and YYREEE (reference sequence). Trimming took 4 bases from V and 8 from J; bases not matched to a gene: 1. The CDR3 sequence is CASSRTSDEQFF. The CDR3 DNA is TGTGCCAGCAGCCGGACTAGCGATGAGCAGTTCTTC.

Only a few counts were recorded for this clonotype. The V gene is TRBV6-4, the J gene TRBJ2-3; 12 nucleotides align to TRBD1. CDR3 size: 16 residues. V trimming: 4 bases; J trimming: 3 bases; junction bases outside the gene matches: 5. Looked up from germline, CDR1 is MRHNA and CDR2 is SNTAGT. DNA for the CDR3: TGTGCCAGCAGTGTGGGGGACAGGGGGCCTACAGATACGCAGTATTTT. This gives the protein CASSVGDRGPTDTQYF.

The rearrangement uses TRBV12-3 or TRBV12-4 and TRBJ2-5, with a weak D call TRBD2 (5 bases). V lost 7 bases and J 4 bases, leaving 19 bases between the germline ends. The CDR3 totals 15 residues. The CDR3 spells CASTRSESYTETQYF. CDR3 DNA sequence: TGTGCCAGCACCCGTAGCGAGAGTTATACAGAGACCCAGTACTTC.

This rearrangement joins TRBV29-1 to TRBJ2-5; D gene ambiguous. Germline CDR1 and CDR2: SQVTM and ANQGSEA. This CDR3 is 16 amino acids long. Trimming pared 3 bases from V and 4 bases from J, leaving 21 bases between. In DNA, the CDR3 is TGCAGCGTTGACTTCCCGGCCCAAAGGCTAGGAGAGACCCAGTACTTC. Amino acid sequence: CSVDFPAQRLGETQYF. Together with reference TRBV29-1 and TRBJ2-5, the CDR3 gives the full variable domain: SAVISQKPSRDICQRGTSLTIQCQVDSQVTMMFWYRQQPGQSLTLIATANQGSEATYESGFVIDKFPISRPNLTFSTLTVSNMSPEDSSIYLCSVDFPAQRLGETQYFGPGTRLLVL.

This chain's CDR3 is CASSRGTGWGWDEQFF. The CDR3 DNA reads as TGTGCCAGTAGTCGCGGGACAGGGTGGGGTTGGGATGAGCAGTTCTTC. The chain recombines TRBV19 with TRBJ2-1; 9 nucleotides agree with TRBD1. Germline CDR1 is LNHDA and CDR2 is SQIVND (reference sequence). This CDR3 is built from 16 residues. Trimming took 5 bases from V and 8 from J; bases not matched to a gene: 13.

This clonotype was found a few times. The chain joins TRBV20-1 to TRBJ2-7; 11 bases match TRBD2. The junction had 14 bases not matched to a gene; V was cut back by 6 bases and J by 7 bases. Germline V gives CDR1 DFQATT, CDR2 SNEGSKA (reference sequence). The CDR3 is made up of 15 amino acids. Here the CDR3 reads CSASPLAGVPREQYF. Written as DNA, the CDR3 is TGCAGTGCCAGCCCACTAGCGGGAGTCCCACGGGAGCAGTACTTC.

This clonotype was picked up a small number of times. The chain carries TRBV7-9 and TRBJ1-1, with TRBD1 as a possible D gene (5 bases). This CDR3 is 13 amino acids long. Germline CDR1 and CDR2: SEHNR and FQNEAQ (reference sequence). The V and J ends lost 1 base and 4 bases respectively, with 7 bases between them. The chain's CDR3 is CASSLGGTTEAFF. In nucleotides, the CDR3 is TGTGCCAGCAGCTTAGGGGGGACCACTGAAGCTTTCTTT.

This clonotype was found many times. The V gene is TRBV29-1, the J gene TRBJ1-2; D remains unclear. Germline CDR1 SQVTM, CDR2 ANQGSEA. The CDR3 is 12 amino acids. V was clipped by 6 bases and J by 2 bases, with 10 bases between them. DNA of the CDR3: TGCAGCGTCGTCGGAGGGAACTATGGCTACACCTTC. It is translated as CSVVGGNYGYTF. The complete variable domain, with remaining parts taken from reference TRBV29-1 and TRBJ1-2, reads SAVISQKPSRDICQRGTSLTIQCQVDSQVTMMFWYRQQPGQSLTLIATANQGSEATYESGFVIDKFPISRPNLTFSTLTVSNMSPEDSSIYLCSVVGGNYGYTFGSGTRLTVV.

The rearrangement uses TRBV25-1 and TRBJ1-6; D possibly corresponds to TRBD1 (6 bases). Germline CDR1 reads MGHDK; CDR2 reads SYGVNS. Trimming took off 5 bases at V and 7 bases at J, with 18 bases between the two ends. CDR3 size: 16 residues. The CDR3 spells CASSPPTGRGNSPLHF. CDR3 coding DNA: TGTGCCAGCAGTCCACCGACGGGCAGGGGAAATTCACCCCTCCACTTT.

This clonotype has ten or more counts. The chain couples TRBV4-3 to TRBJ1-6; TRBD1 is a possible D gene (6 bases). The germline gives CDR1 LGHNA, CDR2 YSLEER. Trimming shortened V by 1 base and J by 7 bases, and 11 bases separated the two germline ends. The CDR3 is 15 amino acids. The DNA of the CDR3 is TGCGCCAGCAGCCAAGGGGGACAAGCAAATTCACCCCTCCACTTT. Residues: CASSQGGQANSPLHF.

J is TRBJ2-1 and V is TRBV6-2 or TRBV6-3; possibly TRBD2 for D (6 bases). Germline CDR1 is MNHEY and CDR2 is SVGEGT. V was pared by 6 bases and J by 1 base, with 10 bases between. The CDR3 runs to 14 residues. The CDR3 DNA sequence: TGTGCCAGCAGGAGCGGGCAGTCCTACAATGAGCAGTTCTTC. This sequence encodes CASRSGQSYNEQFF.

This clonotype has a handful of counts. The rearrangement links TRBV4-3 to TRBJ1-6; D remains unclear. Trimming stripped 0 bases from V and 6 bases from J, with 9 bases between. Germline-derived CDR1 and CDR2 are LGHNA and YSLEER. This CDR3 spans 15 amino acids. The CDR3 sequence is CASSQEWQPNSPLHF. In nucleotides, the CDR3 is TGCGCCAGCAGCCAAGAATGGCAGCCTAATTCACCCCTCCACTTT.

The sample holds a few counts of this clonotype. V gene TRBV29-1 combines with J gene TRBJ2-3, with TRBD2 identical over 7 bases. Per the germline V gene, CDR1 is SQVTM and CDR2 is ANQGSEA. The V gene end was trimmed by 4 bases and the J gene end by 8 bases; junction bases not matched to a gene: 0. CDR3 length: 10 amino acids. The CDR3 loop reads CSVGGGTQYF. The CDR3 coding sequence is TGCAGCGTTGGCGGGGGTACGCAGTATTTT.

This chain links TRBV30 with TRBJ2-1; D gene ambiguous. V was cut by 4 bases and J by 12 bases, with 13 bases left in between. Germline assignment: CDR1 GTSNPN and CDR2 SVGIG (reference sequence). The CDR3 is 11 amino acids. The CDR3 is CAWKEDRVQFF. In DNA, the CDR3 is TGTGCCTGGAAAGAAGATCGGGTGCAGTTCTTC.

This chain connects TRBV5-1 to TRBJ2-7; the D gene is possibly TRBD1 (6 bases). Germline CDR1 SGHRS, CDR2 YFSETQ. Trimming pared 3 bases from V and 5 bases from J, leaving 18 bases between. This CDR3 comprises 15 residues. The CDR3 nucleotides are TGCGCCAGCAGCTCGGCGACAGGTCCTCCTAACGAGCAGTACTTC. This codes for CASSSATGPPNEQYF.

A note on this clonotype: It may be a read error: a sequence one base away is much more abundant. The V and J genes are TRBV6-2 or TRBV6-3 and TRBJ2-7; a weak D match, TRBD1 (7 bases). V was pared by 5 bases and J by 6 bases, with 14 bases between. CDR3 length: 13 residues. Germline CDR1 is MNHEY and CDR2 is SVGEGT. The CDR3 loop reads CASSTYQGGEQYF. DNA for the CDR3: TGTGCCAGCAGTACGTATCAGGGGGGCGAGCAGTACTTC.

The chain links TRBV28 to TRBJ1-1; D is ambiguous. V was cut by 7 bases and J by 1 base, with 4 bases left in between. The CDR3 is made up of 11 amino acids. Germline CDR1 MDHEN, CDR2 SYDVKM. The CDR3 DNA reads as TGTGCCAGCACCGAGAACACTGAAGCTTTCTTT. Encoded protein: CASTENTEAFF.

This clonotype was seen ten or more times. The V call is TRBV29-1, the J call TRBJ2-3, with D perhaps TRBD1 (5 bases). The CDR3 is 16 residues long. V lost 2 bases to trimming and J lost 2 bases, with 17 bases between them. Germline V gives CDR1 SQVTM, CDR2 ANQGSEA. The CDR3 sequence is CSVERHRTATTDTQYF. In DNA form, the CDR3 reads TGCAGCGTTGAACGGCACAGGACGGCCACCACAGATACGCAGTATTTT.

V and J are TRBV7-2 and TRBJ2-2; the D gene is possibly TRBD2 (6 bases). The V end lost 3 bases, the J end lost 4 bases, and 15 bases lay between the germline ends. This CDR3 contains 16 residues. The germline CDR1 and CDR2 sequences are SGHTA and FQGNSA. DNA of the CDR3: TGTGCCAGCAGCTTGGGTTTGAGGGGAGGCACCGGGGAGCTGTTTTTT. This encodes CASSLGLRGGTGELFF.

This clonotype was observed at least ten times. The CDR3 sequence is CASSSDSYNEQFF. The CDR3 region has the DNA TGTGCCAGCAGTTCCGACTCCTACAATGAGCAGTTCTTC. This rearrangement joins TRBV9 to TRBJ2-1; D is unresolved. The CDR3 runs 13 residues. V dropped 5 bases and J dropped 0 bases, with 6 bases sitting between them. Germline values: CDR1 SGDLS, CDR2 YYNGEE. Drawing the rest from reference TRBV9 and TRBJ2-1, the complete variable domain is DSGVTQTPKHLITATGQRVTLRCSPRSGDLSVYWYQQSLDQGLQFLIQYYNGEERAKGNILERFSAQQFPDLHSELNLSSLELGDSALYFCASSSDSYNEQFFGPGTRLTVL.

This clonotype was counted many times. The V and J genes are TRBV2 and TRBJ1-6; weak D call: TRBD1 (6 bases). V was shortened by 5 bases and J by 8 bases, with 10 bases between the two germline ends. Germline V gene sequence: CDR1 SNHLY, CDR2 FYNNEI. The CDR3 sequence is 13 residues long. As DNA, the CDR3 is TGTGCCAGCAGTAAGGAGGGGGATTCACCCCTCCACTTT. It codes for CASSKEGDSPLHF. Full variable domain (outside the CDR3, taken from reference TRBV2 and TRBJ1-6): EPEVTQTPSHQVTQMGQEVILRCVPISNHLYFYWYRQILGQKVEFLVSFYNNEISEKSEIFDDQFSVERPDGSNFTLKIRSTKLEDSAMYFCASSKEGDSPLHFGNGTRLTVT.

The table lists this clonotype with a count of one. This chain joins TRBV7-2 and TRBJ2-1, with TRBD2 matching over 8 bases. There are 14 residues in the CDR3. CDR1 and CDR2 (germline): SGHTA, FQGNSA. The ends lost 6 bases at V and 6 bases at J; junction bases unmatched: 7. This CDR3 is CASRDWTSSNEQFF. The DNA of the CDR3 is TGTGCCAGCAGAGACTGGACTAGCAGCAATGAGCAGTTCTTC.

The genes are TRBV6-5 and TRBJ1-3; D ambiguous. The CDR3 consists of 14 residues. Germline values: CDR1 MNHEY, CDR2 SVGAGI. V lost 7 bases to trimming and J lost 4 bases, with 14 bases between them. This chain's CDR3 is CASTGVGRGNTIYF. The CDR3 region has the DNA TGTGCCAGCACCGGCGTTGGGCGGGGAAACACCATATATTTT.

This clonotype was observed a handful of times. The V gene is TRBV10-3, the J gene TRBJ1-2; TRBD1 agrees at 8 bases. V trimming: 0 bases; J trimming: 7 bases; junction bases outside the gene matches: 4. CDR3 length: 14 amino acids. Germline-derived CDR1 and CDR2 are ENHRY and SYGVKD. The DNA of the CDR3 is TGTGCCATCAGTGAGTCCCCGGACAGGGCTGGCTACACCTTC. Translation: CAISESPDRAGYTF.

The CDR3 bases are TGTGCCAGCAGCCTAGGGGAAGGGTCCTACAATGAGCAGTTCTTC. It specifies CASSLGEGSYNEQFF. J is TRBJ2-1 and V is TRBV14; maybe TRBD1 (5 bases). In germline, CDR1 is SGHDN, CDR2 FVKESK. V was clipped by 4 bases and J by 1 base, with 11 bases between them. This CDR3 comprises 15 residues.

This chain links TRBV21-1 with TRBJ2-3; no DNA check was done on the table's D call, TRBD1. TRBV21-1 is a documented pseudogene. This CDR3 is 16 amino acids long. Here the CDR3 DNA reads TGTGCCAGCAGCAAAGGTTTCCGGGGCCTCACAGATACGCAGTATTTT. It translates to CASSKGFRGLTDTQYF.

This CDR3 is CASSQLGANYGYTF. The DNA of the CDR3 is TGTGCCAGCAGCCAGTTGGGCGCTAACTATGGCTACACCTTC. The chain links TRBV7-9 to TRBJ1-2; D is unresolved. The V and J ends lost 5 bases and 0 bases respectively, with 10 bases between them. Looked up from germline, CDR1 is SEHNR and CDR2 is FQNEAQ (reference sequence). The CDR3 contains 14 residues.